The source of this TCR beta chain is a study of CD8+ T cells in alopecia areata. Study observations and caveats: For baseline CD8+ expansion, any link to response stays uncertain with one nonresponder.

Sequencing used cDNA as its template, made by extracting RNA and reverse transcribing it. The method was immunoSEQ multiplex PCR; TCRdb's version includes in-frame clones alone and lacks a portion of them. The sample lists roughly 73,000 clones; approximately 28% were seen once. Treatment described: oral pan-JAK inhibitor, 5-10 mg twice daily. This clone was recorded a few times. What it binds is not known. Compared with germline, one end of the junction differs, possibly owing to a read error. CDR1 is SGHAT, CDR2 FQNNGV, per germline. There are 11 residues in the CDR3. The rearrangement links TRBV11-2 to TRBJ2-7; weak D call: TRBD2 (6 bases). The sample was CD8+ T cells sorted from blood, taken at week 4, from a patient treated with tofacitinib. The receptor's source is a human donor with alopecia areata. CDR3 DNA sequence: TGTGCCAGCAGTTCATCGACTAGTTACAACTTC. Translating it yields CASSSSTSYNF. Variable domain in full (rest from reference TRBV11-2 and TRBJ2-7): EAGVAQSPRYKIIEKRQSVAFWCNPISGHATLYWYQQILGQGPKLLIQFQNNGVVDDSQLPKDRFSAERLKGVDSTLKIQPAKLEDSAVYLCASSSSTSYNFGPGTRLTVT.